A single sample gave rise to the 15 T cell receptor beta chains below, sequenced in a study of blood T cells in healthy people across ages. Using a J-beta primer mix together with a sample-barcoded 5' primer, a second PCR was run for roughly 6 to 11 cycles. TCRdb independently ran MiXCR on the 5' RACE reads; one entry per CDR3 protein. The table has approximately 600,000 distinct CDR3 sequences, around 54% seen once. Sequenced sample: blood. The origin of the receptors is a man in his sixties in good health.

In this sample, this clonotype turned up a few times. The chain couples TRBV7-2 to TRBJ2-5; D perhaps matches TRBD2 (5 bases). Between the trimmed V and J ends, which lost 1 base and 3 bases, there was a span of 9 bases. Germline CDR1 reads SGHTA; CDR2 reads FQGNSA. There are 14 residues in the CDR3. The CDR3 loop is CASSLGQTKETQYF. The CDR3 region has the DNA TGTGCCAGCAGCTTAGGGCAGACTAAAGAGACCCAGTACTTC.

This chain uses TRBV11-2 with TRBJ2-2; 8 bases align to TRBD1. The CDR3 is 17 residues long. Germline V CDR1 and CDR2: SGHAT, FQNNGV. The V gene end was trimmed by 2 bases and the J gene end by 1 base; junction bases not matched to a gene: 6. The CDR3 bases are TGTGCCAGCAGCTTATTCCCCGGACAGGGGAACACCGGGGAGCTGTTTTTT. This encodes CASSLFPGQGNTGELFF.

The CDR3 DNA follows: TGTGCCAGCAGCATCGGACCGGTTCGCAATCAGCCCCAGCATTTT. Translating it yields CASSIGPVRNQPQHF. This rearrangement joins TRBV5-4 to TRBJ1-5; D is unresolved. Trimming shortened V by 4 bases and J by 2 bases, and 13 bases separated the two germline ends. The CDR3 sequence is 15 residues long. From germline, CDR1 is SGHNT and CDR2 YYREEE (reference sequence).

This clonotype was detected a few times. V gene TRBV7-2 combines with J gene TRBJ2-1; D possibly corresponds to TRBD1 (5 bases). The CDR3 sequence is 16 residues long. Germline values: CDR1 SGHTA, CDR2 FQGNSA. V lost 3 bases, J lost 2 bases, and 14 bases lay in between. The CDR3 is CASSFRVRDTYNEQFF. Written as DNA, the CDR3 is TGTGCCAGCAGCTTCAGGGTGAGAGACACCTACAATGAGCAGTTCTTC. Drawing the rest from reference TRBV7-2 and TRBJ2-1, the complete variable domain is GAGVSQSPSNKVTEKGKDVELRCDPISGHTALYWYRQSLGQGLEFLIYFQGNSAPDKSGLPSDRFSAERTGGSVSTLTIQRTQQEDSAVYLCASSFRVRDTYNEQFFGPGTRLTVL.

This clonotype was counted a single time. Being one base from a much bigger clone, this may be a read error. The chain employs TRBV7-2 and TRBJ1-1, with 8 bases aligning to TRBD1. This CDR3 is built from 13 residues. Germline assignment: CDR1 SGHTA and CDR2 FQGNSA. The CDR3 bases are TGTGCCAACAGCACCCAGGGGGCCACTGAAGCTTTCTTT. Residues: CANSTQGATEAFF.

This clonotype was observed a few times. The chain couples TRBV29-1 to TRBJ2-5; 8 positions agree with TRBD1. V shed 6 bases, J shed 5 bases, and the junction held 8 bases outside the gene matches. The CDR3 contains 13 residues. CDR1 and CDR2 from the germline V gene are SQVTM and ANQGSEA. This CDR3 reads CSVAQGAGETQYF. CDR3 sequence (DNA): TGCAGCGTAGCCCAGGGGGCCGGGGAGACCCAGTACTTC.

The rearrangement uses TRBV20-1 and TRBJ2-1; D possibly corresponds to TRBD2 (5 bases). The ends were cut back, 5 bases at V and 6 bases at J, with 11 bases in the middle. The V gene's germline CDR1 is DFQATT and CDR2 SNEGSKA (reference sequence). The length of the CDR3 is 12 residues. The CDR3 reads CSAELVANEQFF. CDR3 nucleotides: TGCAGTGCTGAACTAGTTGCCAATGAGCAGTTCTTC.

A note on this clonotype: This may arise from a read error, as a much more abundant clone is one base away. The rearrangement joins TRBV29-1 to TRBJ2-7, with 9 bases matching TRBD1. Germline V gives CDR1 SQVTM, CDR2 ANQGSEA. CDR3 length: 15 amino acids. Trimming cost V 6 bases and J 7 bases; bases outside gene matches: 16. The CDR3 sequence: CSVDPTGGGYNEQYF. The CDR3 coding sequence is TGCAGCGTCGACCCGACAGGGGGGGGATACAATGAGCAGTACTTC.

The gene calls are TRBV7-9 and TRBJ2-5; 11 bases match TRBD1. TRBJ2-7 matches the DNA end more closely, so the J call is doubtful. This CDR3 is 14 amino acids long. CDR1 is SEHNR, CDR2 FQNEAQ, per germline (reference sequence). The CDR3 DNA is TGTGCCAGCAGCCCGGACAGGGGGCGTATCGAGCAGTACTTC. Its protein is CASSPDRGRIEQYF.

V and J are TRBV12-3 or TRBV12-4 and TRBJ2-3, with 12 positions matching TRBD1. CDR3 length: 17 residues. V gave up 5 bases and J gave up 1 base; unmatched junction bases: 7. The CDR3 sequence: CASSPGTGGGGTDTQYF. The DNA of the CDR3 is TGTGCCAGCAGTCCGGGGACAGGGGGCGGTGGCACAGATACGCAGTATTTT.

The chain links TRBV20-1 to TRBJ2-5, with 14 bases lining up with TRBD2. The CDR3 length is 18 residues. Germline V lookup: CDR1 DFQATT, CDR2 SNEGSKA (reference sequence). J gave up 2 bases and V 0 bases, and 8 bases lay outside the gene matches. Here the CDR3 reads CSARDLTGLAGAQETQYF. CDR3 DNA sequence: TGCAGTGCTAGAGATTTAACGGGACTAGCGGGGGCACAAGAGACCCAGTACTTC.

CDR3 region: CSAGPGGKNIQYF. The CDR3 nucleotides read TGCAGTGCAGGGCCAGGGGGCAAAAACATTCAGTACTTC. The rearrangement links TRBV20-1 to TRBJ2-4; 7 bases map to TRBD1. Germline trimming cut 6 bases from V and 3 bases from J; bases unmatched to any gene: 5. Germline values: CDR1 DFQATT, CDR2 SNEGSKA (reference sequence). The CDR3 is 13 residues long.

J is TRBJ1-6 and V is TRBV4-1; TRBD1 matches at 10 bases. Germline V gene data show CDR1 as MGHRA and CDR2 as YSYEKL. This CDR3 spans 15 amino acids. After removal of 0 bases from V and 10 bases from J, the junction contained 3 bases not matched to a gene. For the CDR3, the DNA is TGCGCCAGCAGCCAAGATGGGACAGGGGACTCACCCCTCCACTTT. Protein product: CASSQDGTGDSPLHF.

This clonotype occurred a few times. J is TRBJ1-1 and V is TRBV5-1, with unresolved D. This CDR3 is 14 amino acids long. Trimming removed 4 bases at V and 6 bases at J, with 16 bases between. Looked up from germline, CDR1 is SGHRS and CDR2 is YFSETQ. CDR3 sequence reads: CASSREGQVAEAFF. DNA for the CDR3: TGCGCCAGCAGCCGGGAGGGTCAGGTGGCTGAAGCTTTCTTT.

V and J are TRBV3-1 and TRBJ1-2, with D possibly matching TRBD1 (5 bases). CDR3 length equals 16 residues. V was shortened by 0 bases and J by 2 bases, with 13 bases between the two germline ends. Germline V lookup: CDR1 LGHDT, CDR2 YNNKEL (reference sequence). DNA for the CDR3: TGTGCCAGCAGCCAAGATCTGGCAGGGCCGAACTATGGCTACACCTTC. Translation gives CASSQDLAGPNYGYTF.